These 11 T cell receptor beta chains were sequenced from one sample in a study of cytomegalovirus exposure and HLA in healthy donors. The PCR had 60 Vbeta and 13 Jbeta primers. Assay: immunoSEQ multiplex PCR; the TCRdb copy retains only in-frame clones and omits some. Of hundreds of thousands of clones listed, roughly 82% are singletons. The sequenced sample was PBMCs. These receptors came from a man aged 35-49 years in good health and CMV-seropositive.

The rearrangement uses TRBV15 and TRBJ2-1; 10 bases map to TRBD1. CDR1 is LNHNV and CDR2 is YYDKDF in the germline V gene (reference sequence). The CDR3 has 16 amino acids. V lost 5 bases, J lost 3 bases, and 7 bases stayed unmatched. CDR3 sequence: CATSVPGTGDYNEQFF. The CDR3 bases are TGTGCCACCAGCGTCCCCGGGACAGGGGACTACAATGAGCAGTTCTTC.

V gene TRBV19 combines with J gene TRBJ1-1, with a weak D call TRBD1 (6 bases). V shed 6 bases and J shed 1 base, with 15 bases lying between them. CDR3 length equals 15 residues. Germline loops: CDR1 LNHDA, CDR2 SQIVND (reference sequence). This chain's CDR3 is CASSRGDITNTEAFF. The DNA for the CDR3 is TGTGCCAGTAGCCGAGGGGACATCACGAACACTGAAGCTTTCTTT.

The V call is TRBV6-1, the J call TRBJ2-7; no clear D. The CDR3 sequence is 13 residues long. In germline, CDR1 is MNHNS, CDR2 SASEGT. With 1 base removed from V and 4 bases from J, the gap between germline ends came to 8 bases. CDR3: CASSEGHLYEQYV. CDR3 nucleotide sequence: TGTGCCAGCAGTGAAGGACATCTATACGAGCAGTACGTC.

The chain employs TRBV28 and TRBJ1-5; TRBD1 aligns across 8 bases. CDR3 length equals 17 residues. Germline V gene sequence: CDR1 MDHEN, CDR2 SYDVKM. V shed 6 bases, J shed 0 bases, and the junction held 10 bases outside the gene matches. CDR3 residues: CASSRLGTGYSNQPQHF. In DNA, the CDR3 is TGTGCCAGCAGCAGGCTAGGGACAGGTTATAGCAATCAGCCCCAGCATTTT.

The chain has TRBV6-5 and TRBJ1-2, with a weak D call TRBD1 (5 bases). The CDR3 contains 13 residues. V was shortened by 8 bases and J by 8 bases, with 18 bases between the two germline ends. Looked up from germline, CDR1 is MNHEY and CDR2 is SVGAGI. The CDR3 coding sequence is TGTGCCAGCGAGGGTTCAGGGAGGCAAGGCTACACCTTC. Its translation is CASEGSGRQGYTF.

This chain joins TRBV27 and TRBJ2-1, with D hard to call. The germline V gene encodes CDR1 MNHEY and CDR2 SMNVEV (reference sequence). The CDR3 runs 13 residues. Trimming stripped 6 bases from V and 7 bases from J, with 13 bases between. Here the CDR3 reads CASSLADVNEQFF. The CDR3, as DNA: TGTGCCAGCAGCTTGGCGGATGTAAATGAGCAGTTCTTC.

The chain employs TRBV28 and TRBJ1-4; D is possibly TRBD1 (5 bases). CDR1 and CDR2 from the germline V gene are MDHEN and SYDVKM. This CDR3 has 12 amino acids. Trimming took off 7 bases at V and 8 bases at J, with 11 bases between the two ends. CDR3 DNA: TGTGCCAGCACCGGACAAGTGGAAAAACTGTTTTTT. Its translation is CASTGQVEKLFF.

This chain links TRBV11-2 with TRBJ2-5, with 14 positions matching TRBD2. The germline CDR1 and CDR2 sequences are SGHAT and FQNNGV. The CDR3 has 16 amino acids. V shed 4 bases, J shed 5 bases, and the junction held 6 bases outside the gene matches. CDR3 region: CASSWGLAGVGETQYF. DNA for the CDR3: TGTGCCAGCAGCTGGGGACTAGCGGGAGTGGGGGAGACCCAGTACTTC.

This clone was counted a few times. The chain joins TRBV12-5 to TRBJ1-1, with D tentatively TRBD1 (5 bases). Germline values: CDR1 LGHNT, CDR2 FRNRAP. The germline V and J ends were trimmed by 5 bases and 1 base, with 11 bases remaining between them. This CDR3 has 14 residues. This chain's CDR3 is CASGTWGGNTEAFF. The CDR3 DNA reads as TGTGCTAGTGGTACCTGGGGGGGGAACACTGAAGCTTTCTTT.

This rearrangement joins TRBV4-1 to TRBJ2-1; possibly TRBD2 for D (5 bases). Germline CDR1 is MGHRA and CDR2 is YSYEKL. The CDR3 length is 14 residues. V gave up 0 bases and J gave up 4 bases, with 7 bases separating them. The chain's CDR3 is CASSQEAEYNEQFF. In DNA form, the CDR3 reads TGCGCCAGCAGCCAAGAAGCGGAATACAATGAGCAGTTCTTC.

V usage is TRBV27 and J usage is TRBJ2-5; 7 bases match TRBD2. V shed 5 bases, J shed 1 base, and the junction held 4 bases outside the gene matches. This CDR3 has 14 residues. CDR1 MNHEY and CDR2 SMNVEV come from the germline V gene (reference sequence). The CDR3 DNA reads as TGTGCCAGCAGTCTCCGACTAGCCCAAGAGACCCAGTACTTC. This translates into CASSLRLAQETQYF.